This T cell receptor beta chain was found in a study of cytomegalovirus exposure and HLA in healthy donors. PCR employed 60 Vbeta and 13 Jbeta primers. Data came from immunoSEQ multiplex PCR; TCRdb stores just in-frame clones and leaves some out. Here the sample spans tens of thousands of clones, 70% to 80% being singletons. CDR1 is SGDLS and CDR2 is YYNGEE in the germline V gene. The CDR3 totals 14 residues. The ends were cut back, 0 bases at V and 2 bases at J, with 8 bases in the middle. Sequencing was done on a sample of PBMCs. This clonotype was sampled from a woman under 40 in good health and CMV-seronegative. The rearrangement links TRBV9 to TRBJ1-1, with D unclear. As DNA, the CDR3 is TGTGCCAGCAGCGTAGAACAGCTAAACACTGAAGCTTTCTTT. The encoded protein is CASSVEQLNTEAFF.